The entry that follows covers one T cell receptor beta chain sequence. Germline loops: CDR1 MGHRA, CDR2 YSYEKL. Trimming pared 1 base from V and 3 bases from J, leaving 16 bases between. The CDR3 length is 16 residues. PCR primers comprised 60 Vbeta and 13 Jbeta primers. Assay: immunoSEQ multiplex PCR; the TCRdb copy retains only in-frame clones and omits some. The sample lists about 130,000 clones, approximately 81% occurring once. This specimen comes from a study of cytomegalovirus exposure and HLA in healthy donors. The sequenced sample was PBMCs. This chain joins TRBV4-1 and TRBJ2-7; perhaps TRBD2 as D (6 bases). The sequence was obtained from a man aged 18 to 30 in good health and CMV-seronegative. The CDR3 bases are TGCGCCAGCAGCCAAGGGCCTAGCGTCTCCAGCTACGAGCAGTACTTC. Its protein product is CASSQGPSVSSYEQYF.